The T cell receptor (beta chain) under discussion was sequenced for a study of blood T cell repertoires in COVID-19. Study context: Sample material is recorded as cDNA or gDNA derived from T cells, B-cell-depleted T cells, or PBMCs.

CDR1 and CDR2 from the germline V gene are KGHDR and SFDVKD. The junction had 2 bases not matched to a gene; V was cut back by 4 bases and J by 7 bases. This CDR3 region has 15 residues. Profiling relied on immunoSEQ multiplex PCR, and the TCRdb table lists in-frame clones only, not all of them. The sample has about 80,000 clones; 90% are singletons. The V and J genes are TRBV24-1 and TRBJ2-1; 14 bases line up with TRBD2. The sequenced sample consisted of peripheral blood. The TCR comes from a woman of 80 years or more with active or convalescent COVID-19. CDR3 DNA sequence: TGTGCCACCAGTGACAGGACTAGCGGGAGGAATGAGCAGTTCTTC. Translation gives CATSDRTSGRNEQFF.